These 29 T cell receptor beta chains originate from one sample sequenced in a study of radiation and T cells in renal cell carcinoma. Libraries were prepared by immunoSEQ multiplex PCR; TCRdb keeps only in-frame clonotypes and omits some of them. The repertoire holds about 16,000 clones, with roughly 50% as singletons. The sample's treatment: 15 Gy SBRT to primary tumor, nephrectomy 4 weeks later. Sequenced material: tumor tissue, taken from a patient whose treatment included radiotherapy and nephrectomy. The receptors derive from a woman in her sixties or seventies with renal cell carcinoma.

The V and J genes are TRBV6-6 and TRBJ1-3; 10 bases map to TRBD1. V shed 5 bases, J shed 5 bases, and the junction held 3 bases outside the gene matches. Germline CDR1 is MNHNY and CDR2 is SVGAGI (reference sequence). The CDR3 loop spans 14 amino acids. CDR3 DNA: TGTGCCAGCAGTGAGGGACAGGGGCGAAACACCATATATTTT. Its translation is CASSEGQGRNTIYF.

This clone was detected once. The chain carries TRBV19 and TRBJ1-2; D uncertain. V lost 1 base, J lost 7 bases, and 13 bases lay in between. The CDR3 is made up of 14 amino acids. From germline, CDR1 is LNHDA and CDR2 SQIVND (reference sequence). CDR3: CASSIGGQALGYTF. The CDR3 bases are TGTGCCAGTAGTATAGGCGGGCAGGCTCTTGGCTACACCTTC.

This clone showed up just a few times. The V and J genes are TRBV18 and TRBJ1-1; possible D gene TRBD1, 6 bases. This CDR3 is 13 amino acids long. Trimming pared 1 base from V and 6 bases from J, leaving 9 bases between. In germline, CDR1 is KGHSH, CDR2 LQKENI. DNA of the CDR3: TGTGCCAGCTCACCACAGGAGGGGGCTGAAGCTTTCTTT. Its protein product is CASSPQEGAEAFF.

This clone was seen a single time. CDR3 DNA sequence: TGCGCCAGCAGCTGGGACATCACGAACACCGGGGAGCTGTTTTTT. This codes for CASSWDITNTGELFF. The chain is built from TRBV5-1 and TRBJ2-2, with D possibly TRBD1 on 6 matching bases. V dropped 3 bases and J dropped 0 bases, with 9 bases sitting between them. Germline loops: CDR1 SGHRS, CDR2 YFSETQ. The CDR3 is 15 residues long.

The V gene is TRBV9, the J gene TRBJ2-2; a weak D match, TRBD1 (5 bases). The CDR3 has 15 residues. The germline V gene has CDR1 SGDLS and CDR2 YYNGEE. V lost 2 bases, J lost 4 bases, and 12 bases lay in between. CDR3 protein: CASSVRQGSTGELFF. The CDR3 DNA is TGTGCCAGCAGCGTTAGGCAGGGAAGCACCGGGGAGCTGTTTTTT.

V and J are TRBV10-1 and TRBJ2-2; 8 bases map to TRBD2. The germline V gene has CDR1 WNHNN and CDR2 SYGVQD (reference sequence). V was clipped by 5 bases and J by 6 bases; unmatched bases: 5. The CDR3 consists of 14 residues. The CDR3 loop reads CASSHGLASGELFF. CDR3 bases: TGCGCCAGCAGTCACGGACTAGCATCCGGGGAGCTGTTTTTT.

The chain couples TRBV28 to TRBJ2-7; D is unresolved. This CDR3 contains 11 residues. Germline V gene data show CDR1 as MDHEN and CDR2 as SYDVKM. The ends were cut back, 2 bases at V and 5 bases at J, with 4 bases in the middle. This CDR3 is CASSLQDEQYF. CDR3 DNA: TGTGCCAGCAGTTTACAGGACGAGCAGTACTTC.

J is TRBJ1-4 and V is TRBV6-1; no definite D call. From germline, CDR1 is MNHNS and CDR2 SASEGT. The length of the CDR3 is 15 residues. Between the trimmed V and J ends, which lost 4 bases and 0 bases, there was a span of 9 bases. The CDR3 coding sequence is TGTGCCAGCAGTGGGACGGTTGCAACTAATGAAAAACTGTTTTTT. It translates to CASSGTVATNEKLFF.

The V gene is TRBV5-1, the J gene TRBJ2-2; D ambiguous. The CDR3 spans 14 residues. Trimming took 6 bases from V and 4 from J, leaving 13 bases between them. Per germline, CDR1 SGHRS and CDR2 YFSETQ. CDR3: CASNEAAATGELFF. In DNA form, the CDR3 reads TGCGCCAGCAACGAGGCCGCAGCCACCGGGGAGCTGTTTTTT.

The V call is TRBV27, the J call TRBJ2-2; D is ambiguous. V was shortened by 1 base and J by 5 bases, with 11 bases between the two germline ends. This CDR3 spans 15 amino acids. The germline V gene encodes CDR1 MNHEY and CDR2 SMNVEV (reference sequence). CDR3 protein: CASSLYLVGTGELFF. CDR3 nucleotide sequence: TGTGCCAGCAGTTTATACTTGGTTGGGACCGGGGAGCTGTTTTTT.

The chain couples TRBV5-6 to TRBJ1-1, with a possible D match to TRBD1 (5 bases). The CDR3 loop spans 12 amino acids. The germline V and J ends were trimmed by 4 bases and 11 bases, with 15 bases remaining between them. CDR1 is SGHDT and CDR2 is YYEEEE in the germline V gene. CDR3 protein: CASSLVEGTAFF. CDR3 bases: TGTGCCAGCAGCCTGGTCGAGGGGACGGCTTTCTTT. The complete variable domain, with remaining parts taken from reference TRBV5-6 and TRBJ1-1, reads DAGVTQSPTHLIKTRGQQVTLRCSPKSGHDTVSWYQQALGQGPQFIFQYYEEEERQRGNFPDRFSGHQFPNYSSELNVNALLLGDSALYLCASSLVEGTAFFGQGTRLTVV.

The chain joins TRBV9 to TRBJ2-5, with a possible D match to TRBD1 (5 bases). This CDR3 comprises 14 residues. Deletions cut 2 bases from V and 1 base from J, with 9 bases between. Germline V lookup: CDR1 SGDLS, CDR2 YYNGEE. Here the CDR3 DNA reads TGTGCCAGCAGCGTCGCTCAGGGCCAAGAGACCCAGTACTTC. Residues: CASSVAQGQETQYF.

The chain carries TRBV6-6 and TRBJ2-7; D gene unclear. Germline V gives CDR1 MNHNY, CDR2 SVGAGI (reference sequence). V was trimmed by 5 bases and J by 7 bases, leaving 15 bases between them. The CDR3 runs to 13 residues. The CDR3 DNA reads as TGTGCCAGCAGTCCCCAGTTCCTGGATGAGCAGTACTTC. This translates into CASSPQFLDEQYF.

This sequence joins TRBV19 and TRBJ1-3; D is ambiguous. The CDR3 totals 13 residues. Germline-derived CDR1 and CDR2 are LNHDA and SQIVND (reference sequence). Trimming took 7 bases from V and 4 from J, leaving 11 bases between them. The CDR3 DNA is TGTGCCAGTATGACCAGAAGAGGAAACACCATATATTTT. This gives the protein CASMTRRGNTIYF. The full variable domain, its missing parts supplied by reference TRBV19 and TRBJ1-3, is DGGITQSPKYLFRKEGQNVTLSCEQNLNHDAMYWYRQDPGQGLRLIYYSQIVNDFQKGDIAEGYSVSREKKESFPLTVTSAQKNPTAFYLCASMTRRGNTIYFGEGSWLTVV.

To note about this clone: This sample also contains other DNA sequences that code for the same CDR3. The rearrangement joins TRBV20-1 to TRBJ2-1, with no clear D. CDR1 is DFQATT, CDR2 SNEGSKA, per germline (reference sequence). The ends were cut back, 3 bases at V and 9 bases at J, with 9 bases in the middle. CDR3 length: 11 amino acids. CDR3 in DNA: TGCAGTGCTAGGGAAGGAATTGAGCAGTTCTTC. Its protein product is CSAREGIEQFF.

Note on this clone: The same CDR3 arises from other DNA sequences in this sample as well. J is TRBJ1-4 and V is TRBV7-9, with D uncertain. The CDR3 runs to 14 residues. V was pared by 1 base and J by 5 bases, with 8 bases between. Germline V lookup: CDR1 SEHNR, CDR2 FQNEAQ (reference sequence). For the CDR3, the DNA is TGTGCCAGCAGCTTAGTGACGACGAATGAAAAACTGTTTTTT. It encodes CASSLVTTNEKLFF.

In regard to this clone: This may arise from a read error, as a much more abundant clone is one base away. Other DNA sequences in the same sample also yield this CDR3. The DNA for the CDR3 is TGCGCCAGCAGCTTGACAGGGGGGGGCACCGGGGAGCTGTTTTTT. This sequence encodes CASSLTGGGTGELFF. V and J are TRBV5-1 and TRBJ2-2, with D maybe TRBD1 (8 bases). The CDR3 totals 15 residues. Looked up from germline, CDR1 is SGHRS and CDR2 is YFSETQ. Trimming shortened V by 1 base and J by 4 bases, and 11 bases separated the two germline ends.

The chain has TRBV10-2 and TRBJ1-2; D gene ambiguous. The CDR3 length is 12 residues. Trimming cost V 4 bases and J 5 bases, with 8 bases left between them. The germline V gene has CDR1 WSHSY and CDR2 SAAADI. The CDR3, as DNA: TGCGCCAGCAGTGGCGGGCAGTATGGCTACACCTTC. Its translation: CASSGGQYGYTF.

This clone was seen a handful of times. The J gene is TRBJ2-4, the V gene TRBV18; TRBD2 matches 7 bases. The V segment lost 0 bases and the J segment 8 bases; nucleotides outside the gene matches: 4. From germline, CDR1 is KGHSH and CDR2 LQKENI. The length of the CDR3 is 14 residues. CDR3 nucleotide sequence: TGTGCCAGCTCACCACCTGGCGGGAGATACATTCAGTACTTC. Translation: CASSPPGGRYIQYF.

This clone was seen a handful of times. The chain links TRBV28 to TRBJ1-5; D unresolved. CDR1 MDHEN and CDR2 SYDVKM come from the germline V gene. The CDR3 length is 11 residues. V lost 2 bases, J lost 7 bases, and 3 bases lay in between. The CDR3 sequence: CASSLGQPQHF. The CDR3 DNA sequence: TGTGCCAGCAGTTTAGGGCAGCCCCAGCATTTT.

DNA for the CDR3: TGCGCCAGCAGTGAGGGACAACTTGGGGCCCTCGCGAAGCTGTTTTTT. Its translation: CASSEGQLGALAKLFF. The gene calls are TRBV10-1 and TRBJ2-2; D is perhaps TRBD1 (5 bases). CDR1 WNHNN and CDR2 SYGVQD come from the germline V gene (reference sequence). This CDR3 spans 16 amino acids. With 2 bases removed from V and 12 bases from J, the gap between germline ends came to 22 bases.

V is TRBV15 and J is TRBJ2-2; D is perhaps TRBD1 (6 bases). The CDR3 spans 15 residues. With 0 bases removed from V and 1 base from J, the gap between germline ends came to 6 bases. CDR1 and CDR2 from the germline V gene are LNHNV and YYDKDF (reference sequence). CDR3 bases: TGTGCCACCAGCAGAGAACAGGGGAACACCGGGGAGCTGTTTTTT. Translation: CATSREQGNTGELFF.

The chain combines TRBV10-3 with TRBJ1-3; tentatively, D is TRBD1 (5 bases). CDR1 and CDR2 (germline): ENHRY, SYGVKD. V shed 4 bases and J shed 3 bases, with 7 bases lying between them. CDR3 length equals 13 residues. CDR3 bases: TGTGCCATCAGTGGACAGAGTGGAAACACCATATATTTT. Its protein is CAISGQSGNTIYF.

Only a few counts were recorded for this clone. V gene TRBV4-1 combines with J gene TRBJ1-3, with no clear D. Trimming removed 6 bases at V and 2 bases at J, with 8 bases between. Per the germline V gene, CDR1 is MGHRA and CDR2 is YSYEKL. The CDR3 loop spans 13 amino acids. CDR3 in DNA: TGCGCCAGCAGGGAGGGAGCTGGAAACACCATATATTTT. Its protein is CASREGAGNTIYF.

The chain joins TRBV9 to TRBJ2-1, with a possible D match to TRBD1 (5 bases). Looked up from germline, CDR1 is SGDLS and CDR2 is YYNGEE. V lost 4 bases to trimming and J lost 0 bases, with 17 bases between them. The CDR3 consists of 17 residues. The CDR3 region has the DNA TGTGCCAGCAGCCCCCCAACAGGACCTAGCTCCTACAATGAGCAGTTCTTC. As protein: CASSPPTGPSSYNEQFF.

This chain uses TRBV2 with TRBJ2-1; D unresolved. The CDR3 loop spans 14 amino acids. V was pared by 2 bases and J by 6 bases, with 11 bases between. Germline CDR1 is SNHLY and CDR2 is FYNNEI. DNA for the CDR3: TGTGCCAGCAGTGAAATGCAGGTTCCCAATGAGCAGTTCTTC. Translation gives CASSEMQVPNEQFF.

This sequence joins TRBV7-6 and TRBJ1-4; 11 bases are a match to TRBD1. After removal of 5 bases from V and 4 bases from J, the junction contained 9 bases not matched to a gene. The CDR3 spans 17 residues. In germline, CDR1 is SGHVS, CDR2 FNYEAQ. The CDR3 nucleotides are TGTGCCAGCAGCCAGGACAGGGGGCTGTCCTTTAATGAAAAACTGTTTTTT. Amino acid sequence: CASSQDRGLSFNEKLFF.

This chain connects TRBV4-3 to TRBJ2-3; a possible D gene is TRBD1 (5 bases). The CDR3 is 15 residues long. The V and J ends lost 0 bases and 4 bases respectively, with 11 bases between them. CDR1 and CDR2 from the germline V gene are LGHNA and YSLEER. DNA for the CDR3: TGCGCCAGCAGCCAAGATAGGTCGACAGCAGATACGCAGTATTTT. Amino acid sequence: CASSQDRSTADTQYF.

The chain has TRBV6-1 and TRBJ1-3, with a weak D call TRBD1 (5 bases). CDR1 and CDR2 (germline): MNHNS, SASEGT. V gave up 3 bases and J gave up 3 bases, with 9 bases separating them. This CDR3 has 14 residues. CDR3 sequence reads: CASSDGRVGNTIYF. In DNA, the CDR3 is TGTGCCAGCAGTGATGGCAGGGTTGGAAACACCATATATTTT.